These 4 T cell receptor beta chains share one sample of origin, sequenced in a study of OX40 agonist ivuxolimab in advanced cancers. The data were produced by immunoSEQ multiplex PCR, yet TCRdb's version contains in-frame clones alone and is incomplete. The table has fewer than 20,000 clones, roughly 84% seen once. The input for sequencing was CD4+ or CD8+ T cells sorted from blood, taken in a trial of the OX40 agonist ivuxolimab. The receptors were gathered from an adult with an advanced solid tumor such as melanoma, head and neck, liver or kidney cancer.

This chain connects TRBV28 to TRBJ2-2; a weak D match, TRBD2 (6 bases). Germline loops: CDR1 MDHEN, CDR2 SYDVKM. Between the trimmed V and J ends, which lost 5 bases and 0 bases, there was a span of 13 bases. The CDR3 is 16 amino acids. The CDR3 DNA reads TGTGCCAGCAGTGATTGGGACTCCGCGAACACCGGGGAGCTGTTTTTT. It yields the protein CASSDWDSANTGELFF.

V is TRBV7-8 and J is TRBJ1-5, with D tentatively TRBD1 (5 bases). This CDR3 spans 15 amino acids. CDR1 is SGHVS and CDR2 is FQNEAQ in the germline V gene. V was clipped by 6 bases and J by 5 bases, with 17 bases between them. The CDR3 DNA is TGTGCCAGCAGGGGAGGTGGGGCCGACTATCAGCCCCAGCATTTT. The encoded protein is CASRGGGADYQPQHF.

This rearrangement joins TRBV13 to TRBJ1-4; tentative D call: TRBD1 (6 bases). Trimming pared 5 bases from V and 8 bases from J, leaving 15 bases between. The CDR3 is 14 residues long. The germline V gene has CDR1 PRHDT and CDR2 FYEKMQ (reference sequence). CDR3 loop: CASSRRQVGEKLFF. Written as DNA, the CDR3 is TGTGCCAGCAGCCGTAGACAGGTTGGGGAAAAACTGTTTTTT.

The J gene is TRBJ2-5, the V gene TRBV21-1; the table's D call, TRBD2, was not checked against the DNA. TRBV21-1 is an annotated pseudogene. The CDR3 totals 17 residues. CDR3 in amino acids: CASSKIPQRGIRETQYF. CDR3 bases: TGTGCCAGCAGCAAGATCCCTCAGCGGGGGATAAGGGAGACCCAGTACTTC.